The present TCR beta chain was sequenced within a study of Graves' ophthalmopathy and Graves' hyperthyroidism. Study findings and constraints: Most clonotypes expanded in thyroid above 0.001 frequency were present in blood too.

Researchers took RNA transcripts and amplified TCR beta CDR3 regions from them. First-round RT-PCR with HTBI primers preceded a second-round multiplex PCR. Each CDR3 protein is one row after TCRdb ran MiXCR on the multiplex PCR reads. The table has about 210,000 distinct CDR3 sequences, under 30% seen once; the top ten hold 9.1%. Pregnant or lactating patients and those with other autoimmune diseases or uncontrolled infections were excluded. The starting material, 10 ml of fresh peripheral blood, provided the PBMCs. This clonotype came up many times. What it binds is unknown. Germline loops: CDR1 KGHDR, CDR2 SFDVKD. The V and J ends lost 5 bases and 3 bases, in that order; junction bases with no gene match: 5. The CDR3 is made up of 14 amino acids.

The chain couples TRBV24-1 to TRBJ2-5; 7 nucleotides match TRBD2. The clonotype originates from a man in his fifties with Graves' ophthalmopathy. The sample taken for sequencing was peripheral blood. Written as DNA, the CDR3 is TGTGCCACCAGTGTCAGCGGGAACAAAGAGACCCAGTACTTC. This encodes CATSVSGNKETQYF.